The 25 T cell receptor beta chains reported below all come from one sample, sequenced in a study of blood T cell repertoires in COVID-19. TCRdb keeps only in-frame clones here, not all; method: immunoSEQ multiplex PCR. The sample lists around 500,000 clones; approximately 85% were seen once. The specimen sequenced was peripheral blood. These receptors came from a human donor in a cohort sampled during active COVID-19.

The CDR3 DNA is TGTGCCAGTAGTACGGAGACAGGGTGGGCGCGGACTGAAGCTTTCTTT. It is translated as CASSTETGWARTEAFF. The V gene is TRBV19, the J gene TRBJ1-1; the match to TRBD1 covers 7 bases. CDR3 length equals 16 residues. In germline, CDR1 is LNHDA, CDR2 SQIVND (reference sequence). J gave up 5 bases and V 4 bases, and 13 bases lay outside the gene matches.

The J gene is TRBJ2-6, the V gene TRBV2; D is undetermined. V dropped 11 bases and J dropped 0 bases, with 14 bases sitting between them. The CDR3 spans 15 residues. Per the germline V gene, CDR1 is SNHLY and CDR2 is FYNNEI. Written as DNA, the CDR3 is TGTGCCGTCCCCCGCAGTCCCTCTGGGGCCAACGTCCTGACTTTC. Its protein product is CAVPRSPSGANVLTF.

J is TRBJ2-7 and V is TRBV3-1 (or the pseudogene TRBV3-2); D is possibly TRBD2 (6 bases). The CDR3 length is 13 residues. Trimming removed 4 bases from V and 0 bases from J, with 7 bases in between. The germline V gene encodes CDR1 LGHDT and CDR2 YNNKEL (reference sequence). The CDR3 bases are TGTGCCAGCAGCCGGGACTCCTCCTACGAGCAGTACTTC. Translated, it gives CASSRDSSYEQYF.

This clone has a single count. The V gene is TRBV5-6, the J gene TRBJ2-5; TRBD2 might be the D (6 bases). Germline V lookup: CDR1 SGHDT, CDR2 YYEEEE. The CDR3 runs to 16 residues. V was clipped by 0 bases and J by 2 bases, with 14 bases between them. The CDR3, as DNA: TGTGCCAGCAGCTTGGTGCTGGGACTCTTACAAGAGACCCAGTACTTC. This encodes CASSLVLGLLQETQYF.

This clone came up a few times. V gene TRBV7-9 combines with J gene TRBJ2-7; 10 positions match TRBD2. The CDR3 is 16 residues long. V shed 6 bases, J shed 3 bases, and the junction held 11 bases outside the gene matches. Germline-derived CDR1 and CDR2 are SEHNR and FQNEAQ (reference sequence). The CDR3 nucleotides read TGTGCCAGCAGTTATATGACTAGCGGGTTAATCTACGAGCAGTACTTC. This translates into CASSYMTSGLIYEQYF. The full variable domain, in which reference TRBV7-9 and TRBJ2-7 provide the parts outside the CDR3, is DTGVSQNPRHKITKRGQNVTFRCDPISEHNRLYWYRQTLGQGPEFLTYFQNEAQLEKSRLLSDRFSAERPKGSFSTLEIQRTEQGDSAMYLCASSYMTSGLIYEQYFGPGTRLTVT.

The chain combines TRBV30 with TRBJ1-2; 11 positions match TRBD1. Trimming at V came to 1 base and at J to 5 bases, leaving 3 bases not matched to a gene. Germline V lookup: CDR1 GTSNPN, CDR2 SVGIG (reference sequence). This CDR3 contains 14 residues. The CDR3 sequence: CAWSGGTGGYGYTF. The CDR3 DNA reads as TGTGCCTGGAGTGGGGGGACAGGGGGTTATGGCTACACCTTC.

The genes are TRBV20-1 and TRBJ2-5; no definite D call. V lost 1 base and J 5 bases, leaving 5 bases between the germline ends. Germline CDR1 DFQATT, CDR2 SNEGSKA (reference sequence). The CDR3 contains 11 residues. CDR3 sequence reads: CSARVFETQYF. The DNA for the CDR3 is TGCAGTGCTAGAGTCTTTGAGACCCAGTACTTC.

Only one count was recorded for this clone. The chain employs TRBV14 and TRBJ2-1, with 7 bases matching TRBD2. CDR1 SGHDN and CDR2 FVKESK come from the germline V gene. Losses at the gene ends were 0 bases for V and 7 bases for J; bases not matched to a gene: 3. The CDR3 runs to 14 residues. The CDR3 loop is CASSQELARNEQFF. For the CDR3, the DNA is TGTGCCAGCAGCCAAGAACTAGCGAGAAATGAGCAGTTCTTC.

The chain joins TRBV3-1 (or the pseudogene TRBV3-2) to TRBJ1-5, with a possible D match to TRBD1 (6 bases). CDR1 and CDR2 (germline): LGHDT, YNNKEL (reference sequence). The CDR3 runs to 16 residues. V was clipped by 3 bases and J by 7 bases, with 19 bases between them. CDR3 region: CASSQSSPTGEQPQHF. The CDR3 region has the DNA TGTGCCAGCAGCCAGTCCTCTCCGACAGGAGAGCAGCCCCAGCATTTT.

CDR3 protein: CASSPKRSGDRGARYYGYTF. The CDR3, as DNA: TGTGCCAGCTCACCAAAAAGATCCGGGGACAGGGGGGCCAGATACTATGGCTACACCTTC. J is TRBJ1-2 and V is TRBV18; the match to TRBD1 covers 11 bases. The V segment lost 2 bases and the J segment 3 bases; nucleotides outside the gene matches: 17. CDR3 length: 20 amino acids. Looked up from germline, CDR1 is KGHSH and CDR2 is LQKENI.

The V and J genes are TRBV30 and TRBJ2-3; the match to TRBD1 covers 10 bases. From germline, CDR1 is GTSNPN and CDR2 SVGIG (reference sequence). The CDR3 has 15 amino acids. V dropped 4 bases and J dropped 4; count of bases not matched to a gene: 8. CDR3 nucleotides: TGTGCCTGGACGGGACAGGGGTCTGGTGCAGATACGCAGTATTTT. Amino acids: CAWTGQGSGADTQYF.

The CDR3, as DNA: TGTGCCAGCATCCGAGCGGACGAGCAGTACTTC. It specifies CASIRADEQYF. This chain joins TRBV28 and TRBJ2-7; D is perhaps TRBD2 (5 bases). CDR1 and CDR2 (germline): MDHEN, SYDVKM. The V and J ends lost 7 bases and 5 bases respectively, with 9 bases between them. The CDR3 loop spans 11 amino acids.

The chain carries TRBV29-1 and TRBJ1-1; TRBD1 agrees at 8 bases. CDR3 length: 13 residues. Germline CDR1 SQVTM, CDR2 ANQGSEA. Trimming at V came to 7 bases and at J to 3 bases, leaving 7 bases not matched to a gene. The CDR3 sequence: CSAVGQDDTEAFF. CDR3 in DNA: TGCAGCGCCGTGGGACAGGATGACACTGAAGCTTTCTTT.

The rearrangement joins TRBV3-1 (or the pseudogene TRBV3-2) to TRBJ1-2, with D unclear. V was clipped by 1 base and J by 5 bases, with 5 bases between them. Germline-derived CDR1 and CDR2 are LGHDT and YNNKEL (reference sequence). The CDR3 spans 12 residues. Written as DNA, the CDR3 is TGTGCCAGCAGCCAAGCGGTGTATGGCTACACCTTC. As protein: CASSQAVYGYTF.

The V gene is TRBV18, the J gene TRBJ2-2; 14 bases line up with TRBD2. V trimming: 4 bases; J trimming: 6 bases; junction bases outside the gene matches: 13. The CDR3 has 19 residues. Per the germline V gene, CDR1 is KGHSH and CDR2 is LQKENI. CDR3 sequence (DNA): TGTGCCAGCTCACAGGCGACCGGGACTAGCGGGAGTAAGTCCGGGGAGCTGTTTTTT. Translation gives CASSQATGTSGSKSGELFF.

The chain couples TRBV7-9 to TRBJ2-5, with TRBD1 matching 7 bases. The CDR3 has 16 residues. Germline V gives CDR1 SEHNR, CDR2 FQNEAQ (reference sequence). V trimming: 1 base; J trimming: 2 bases; junction bases outside the gene matches: 7. CDR3 DNA: TGTGCCAGCAGCTTAGACAGGGGAGACACACAAGAGACCCAGTACTTC. Its protein product is CASSLDRGDTQETQYF.

For the CDR3, the DNA is TGTGCCAGTAGTTGGGAAAGGCAGGGCTACAATGAGCAGTTCTTC. Protein sequence: CASSWERQGYNEQFF. This chain links TRBV19 with TRBJ2-1, with D possibly TRBD1 on 5 matching bases. The CDR3 spans 15 residues. From germline, CDR1 is LNHDA and CDR2 SQIVND (reference sequence). Trimming removed 5 bases at V and 3 bases at J, with 14 bases between.

The chain is built from TRBV14 and TRBJ2-5; 8 bases are a match to TRBD1. Germline assignment: CDR1 SGHDN and CDR2 FVKESK. CDR3 length: 15 amino acids. Losses at the gene ends were 1 base for V and 3 bases for J; bases not matched to a gene: 4. The CDR3 region has the DNA TGTGCCAGCAGCCAAGGCTGGACAGGGAAAGAGACCCAGTACTTC. Its translation: CASSQGWTGKETQYF. The full variable domain, rest sourced from reference TRBV14 and TRBJ2-5, is EAGVTQFPSHSVIEKGQTVTLRCDPISGHDNLYWYRRVMGKEIKFLLHFVKESKQDESGMPNNRFLAERTGGTYSTLKVQPAELEDSGVYFCASSQGWTGKETQYFGPGTRLLVL.

The chain links TRBV11-2 to TRBJ1-2, with D perhaps TRBD1 (6 bases). The V end lost 10 bases, the J end lost 7 bases, and 16 bases lay between the germline ends. There are 12 residues in the CDR3. From germline, CDR1 is SGHAT and CDR2 FQNNGV. CDR3 coding DNA: TGTGCCATCGGCCGGGGGGCGGGTGGCTACACCTTC. Encoded protein: CAIGRGAGGYTF.

The V and J genes are TRBV19 and TRBJ2-7; TRBD2 agrees at 10 bases. This CDR3 has 14 residues. Germline CDR1 reads LNHDA; CDR2 reads SQIVND (reference sequence). V gave up 6 bases and J gave up 2 bases; unmatched junction bases: 4. The CDR3 bases are TGTGCCAGTAGAACTAGCGGGAACACCTACGAGCAGTACTTC. This encodes CASRTSGNTYEQYF. The entire variable domain, with the rest obtained from reference TRBV19 and TRBJ2-7, is as follows: DGGITQSPKYLFRKEGQNVTLSCEQNLNHDAMYWYRQDPGQGLRLIYYSQIVNDFQKGDIAEGYSVSREKKESFPLTVTSAQKNPTAFYLCASRTSGNTYEQYFGPGTRLTVT.

The rearrangement links TRBV10-2 to TRBJ2-2; 8 bases match TRBD2. Germline trimming cut 8 bases from V and 4 bases from J; bases unmatched to any gene: 9. Germline loops: CDR1 WSHSY, CDR2 SAAADI. This CDR3 spans 15 amino acids. The CDR3 sequence: CASGGPSGLTGELFF. The CDR3 DNA sequence: TGCGCCAGCGGAGGTCCTAGCGGGCTCACCGGGGAGCTGTTTTTT.

A few counts support this clone. The V and J genes are TRBV7-6 and TRBJ2-7; 9 positions match TRBD2. The CDR3 covers 15 residues. Looked up from germline, CDR1 is SGHVS and CDR2 is FNYEAQ. V gave up 4 bases and J gave up 6 bases; unmatched junction bases: 10. CDR3 DNA sequence: TGTGCCAGCAGCTCGTCTCTAGCGGGACGGAGCGAGCAGTACTTC. This sequence encodes CASSSSLAGRSEQYF.

The genes are TRBV5-4 and TRBJ2-3, with 7 bases aligning to TRBD2. The germline V gene has CDR1 SGHNT and CDR2 YYREEE (reference sequence). The junction had 10 bases not matched to a gene; V was cut back by 4 bases and J by 2 bases. The CDR3 extends over 16 amino acids. The CDR3 loop reads CASSTPAGPNTDTQYF. CDR3 coding DNA: TGTGCCAGCAGCACGCCAGCGGGACCAAACACAGATACGCAGTATTTT.

The chain couples TRBV29-1 to TRBJ2-1; 11 nucleotides agree with TRBD2. CDR1 SQVTM and CDR2 ANQGSEA come from the germline V gene. The CDR3 consists of 14 residues. The trim removed 7 bases at V and 7 bases at J, leaving 9 bases unmatched. In nucleotides, the CDR3 is TGCAGCGGTAGCGGGAGGGCCTTAGGAAATGAGCAGTTCTTC. The encoded protein is CSGSGRALGNEQFF.

The rearrangement joins TRBV14 to TRBJ1-2; possible D gene TRBD1, 6 bases. From germline, CDR1 is SGHDN and CDR2 FVKESK. Trimming left V 6 bases short and J 4 bases short, with 15 bases between. The CDR3 sequence is 14 residues long. CDR3 nucleotides: TGTGCCAGCAGTCTCCGCGGGGGCCGCTATGGCTACACCTTC. It translates to CASSLRGGRYGYTF.